Listed below are T cell receptor beta chains from one sample, sequenced in a study of cytomegalovirus exposure and HLA in healthy donors. The table came from immunoSEQ multiplex PCR; TCRdb's copy has only in-frame clones and leaves some out. The data contain 90,000 to 150,000 clones, around 77% of them singletons. The sample comprised PBMCs. The receptor source for this set is a man aged 35 to 55 in good health and CMV-seropositive. CDR3s include the opening cysteine and the closing phenylalanine or tryptophan. Each record gives: D gene, clone size, J gene, V gene, CDR3 DNA, CDR3 protein. The D gene is left open where the match is weak. Size tells how often a clone was seen (once, few, many) or the class of an expanded clone, and some rows leave it out.

>TRBD2|few|TRBJ2-1|TRBV2
TGTGCCAGCAGTGACTGGGGCTCGCGGGGGGTAACCAATGAGCAGTTCTTC
CASSDWGSRGVTNEQFF
>NA|few|TRBJ1-3|TRBV2
TGTGCCAGCAGTGAACCACATGAGGAGACAGCCCTCGCTACTGGAAACACCATATATTTT
CASSEPHEETALATGNTIYF
>NA|NA|TRBJ2-1|TRBV19
TGTGCCAGTAGCAGAACAGGGTACACCGCCAATGAGCAGTTCTTC
CASSRTGYTANEQFF
>NA|NA|TRBJ2-3|TRBV5-4
TGTGCCAGCAGGCAGGAGCGGCTCACAGATACGCAGTATTTT
CASRQERLTDTQYF
>NA|NA|TRBJ1-4|TRBV7-6
TGTGCCAGCAGCTTAGCGGGTGGGGCCGGAGATGAAAAACTGTTTTTT
CASSLAGGAGDEKLFF
>NA|few|TRBJ2-6|TRBV7-2
TGTGCCAGCAGCTCTACAGGGCCCTCTGGGGCCAACGTCCTGACTTTC
CASSSTGPSGANVLTF
>NA|NA|TRBJ2-6|TRBV19
TGTGCCAGTAGCCAAGAGAGCTCTGGGGCCAACGTCCTGACTTTC
CASSQESSGANVLTF
>NA|NA|TRBJ2-2|TRBV25-1
TGTGCCACCGGGACACGGAAGGGCGGGGAGCTGTTTTTT
CATGTRKGGELFF
>TRBD2|NA|TRBJ2-3|TRBV7-2
TGTGCCAGCAGCTCACTAGCGGGGGGCCCAGATACGCAGTATTTT
CASSSLAGGPDTQYF
>NA|NA|TRBJ1-2|TRBV4-2
TGTGCCAGCAGCCAAGATGGAGGGGCGGGCTCAGATGGCTACACCTTC
CASSQDGGAGSDGYTF
>NA|NA|TRBJ1-4|TRBV27
TGTGCCAGCAGTTCTGACAGTACCCAACTAATGATGGGAAAACTGTTTTTT
CASSSDSTQLMMGKLFF
>TRBD1|NA|TRBJ1-2|TRBV6-6
TGTGCCAGCAGTAACCATCTGACAGGGGCCGACTATGGCTACACCTTC
CASSNHLTGADYGYTF
>NA|NA|TRBJ2-2|TRBV4-1
TGCGCCAGCAGCCAGGGGGGCGGGGAGCTGTTTTTT
CASSQGGGELFF
>TRBD1|NA|TRBJ2-7|TRBV7-9
TGTGCCAGCAGCTCCAGACAGGGGACATACGAGCAGTACTTC
CASSSRQGTYEQYF
>NA|NA|TRBJ2-1|TRBV7-2
TGTGCCAGCAGCTTAAGGGGTGGCGGTAGCTACAATGAGCAGTTCTTC
CASSLRGGGSYNEQFF
>NA|few|TRBJ1-2|TRBV28
TGTGCCAGCAGTTTAACGCAGGGGAAATATGGCTACACCTTC
CASSLTQGKYGYTF
>TRBD2|NA|TRBJ2-5|TRBV10-2
TGCGCCAGTTCGGGGGGGTTTGGAGAGACCCAGTACTTC
CASSGGFGETQYF
>NA|NA|TRBJ1-2|TRBV4-3
TGCGCCAGCAGCCAAGACCCGACACGGGGGGCGAACTATGGCTACACCTTC
CASSQDPTRGANYGYTF
>NA|NA|TRBJ1-5|TRBV2
TGTGCCAGCAGTGAGTTAGTTAGCAATCAGCCCCAGCATTTT
CASSELVSNQPQHF
>NA|few|TRBJ2-1|TRBV10-3
TGTGCCATCAGTGAGATCCAGGGACACCTTAGGTCTAATGAGCAGTTCTTC
CAISEIQGHLRSNEQFF
>NA|NA|TRBJ2-3|TRBV6-6
TGTGCCAGCAGTTACGCCGGGGGGCGTGCTTCAGATACGCAGTATTTT
CASSYAGGRASDTQYF
>TRBD1|few|TRBJ2-3|TRBV19
TGTGCCAGTAGTACTAGACAGGGAATCACAGATACGCAGTATTTT
CASSTRQGITDTQYF
>NA|NA|TRBJ2-7|TRBV2
TGTGCCAGCAGTGAAGAGGTAGCCGGCGAGCAGTACTTC
CASSEEVAGEQYF
>NA|NA|TRBJ1-4|TRBV5-4
TGTGCCAGCAGCCAACGCCAGGTTGCAACTAATGAAAAACTGTTTTTT
CASSQRQVATNEKLFF
>TRBD1|NA|TRBJ2-4|TRBV5-6
TGTGCCAGCAGCTGGGGACAGGGGGACATTCAGTACTTC
CASSWGQGDIQYF
>NA|NA|TRBJ2-7|TRBV19
TGTGCCAGCTCGCGTGGGACAAACTACGAGCAGTACTTC
CASSRGTNYEQYF
>NA|NA|TRBJ2-6|TRBV5-1
TGCGCCAGCAGCTTGGCCGTGAGCTCTGGGGCCAACGTCCTGACTTTC
CASSLAVSSGANVLTF
>NA|NA|TRBJ1-2|TRBV20-1
TGCAGTGCTACAGGGAAGGACTACACCTTC
CSATGKDYTF
>NA|few|TRBJ2-3|TRBV11-2
TGTGCCAGCAGCTTAGTGGCTGCAGATACGCAGTATTTT
CASSLVAADTQYF
>NA|once|TRBJ2-7|TRBV7-2
TGTGCCAGCAGCTTAACAGGCCCCGACGAGCAGTACTTC
CASSLTGPDEQYF
>TRBD2|NA|TRBJ2-3|TRBV27
TGTGCCAGCAGTATGGTAGCGGGGGCCGGGGATACGCAGTATTTT
CASSMVAGAGDTQYF
>NA|NA|TRBJ1-6|TRBV29-1
TGCAACCCGGAAGCGGGGTTTGGGTCCTATAATTCACCCCTCCACTTT
CNPEAGFGSYNSPLHF